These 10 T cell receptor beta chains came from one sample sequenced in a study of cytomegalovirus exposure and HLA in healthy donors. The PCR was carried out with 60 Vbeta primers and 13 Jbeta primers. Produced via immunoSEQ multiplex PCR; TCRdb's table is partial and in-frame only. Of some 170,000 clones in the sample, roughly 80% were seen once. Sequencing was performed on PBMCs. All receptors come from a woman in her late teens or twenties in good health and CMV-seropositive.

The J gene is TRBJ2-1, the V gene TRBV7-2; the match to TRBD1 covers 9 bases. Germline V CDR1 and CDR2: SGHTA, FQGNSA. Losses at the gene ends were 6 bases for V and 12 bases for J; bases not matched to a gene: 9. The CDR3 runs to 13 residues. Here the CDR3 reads CASSSDRGQGQFF. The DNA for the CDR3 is TGTGCCAGCAGTTCCGACAGGGGACAGGGGCAGTTCTTC.

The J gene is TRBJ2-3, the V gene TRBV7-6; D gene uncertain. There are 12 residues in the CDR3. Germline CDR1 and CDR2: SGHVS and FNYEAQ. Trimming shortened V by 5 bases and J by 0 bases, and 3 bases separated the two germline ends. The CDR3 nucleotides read TGTGCCAGCAGCCCGAGCACAGATACGCAGTATTTT. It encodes CASSPSTDTQYF.

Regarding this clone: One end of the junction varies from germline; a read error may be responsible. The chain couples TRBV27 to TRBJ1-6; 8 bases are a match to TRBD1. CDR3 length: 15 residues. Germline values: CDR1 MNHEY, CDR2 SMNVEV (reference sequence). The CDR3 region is CASSLRTGYSSPLHF. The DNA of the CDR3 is TGTGCCAGCAGTCTTCGGACAGGGTATAGTTCACCCCTCCACTTT.

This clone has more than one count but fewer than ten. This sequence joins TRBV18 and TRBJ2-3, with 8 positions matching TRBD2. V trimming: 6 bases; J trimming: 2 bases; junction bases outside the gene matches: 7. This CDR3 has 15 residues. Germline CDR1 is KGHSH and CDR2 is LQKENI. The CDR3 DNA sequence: TGTGCCAGCTCCCTAACGGGGGGGGCCACAGATACGCAGTATTTT. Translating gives CASSLTGGATDTQYF.

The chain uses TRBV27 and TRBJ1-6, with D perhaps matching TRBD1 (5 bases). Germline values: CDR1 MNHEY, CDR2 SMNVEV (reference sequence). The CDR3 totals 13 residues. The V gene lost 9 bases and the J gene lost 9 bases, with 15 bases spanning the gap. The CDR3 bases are TGTGCCAGTTCAAAAGGGGCCAGTTCACCCCTCCACTTT. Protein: CASSKGASSPLHF.

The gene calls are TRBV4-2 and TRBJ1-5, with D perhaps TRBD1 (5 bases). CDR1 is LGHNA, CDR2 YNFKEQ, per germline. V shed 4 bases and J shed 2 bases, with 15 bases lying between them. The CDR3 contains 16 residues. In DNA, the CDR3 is TGTGCCAGCAGCCGGGGGGAGGGGCACGGCAATCAGCCCCAGCATTTT. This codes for CASSRGEGHGNQPQHF.

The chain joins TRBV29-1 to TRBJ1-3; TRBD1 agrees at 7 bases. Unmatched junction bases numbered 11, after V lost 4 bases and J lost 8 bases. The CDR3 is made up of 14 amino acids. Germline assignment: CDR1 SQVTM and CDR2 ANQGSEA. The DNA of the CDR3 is TGCAGCGTTGGCCAGACAGGGAGTTTTGACACCATATATTTT. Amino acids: CSVGQTGSFDTIYF.

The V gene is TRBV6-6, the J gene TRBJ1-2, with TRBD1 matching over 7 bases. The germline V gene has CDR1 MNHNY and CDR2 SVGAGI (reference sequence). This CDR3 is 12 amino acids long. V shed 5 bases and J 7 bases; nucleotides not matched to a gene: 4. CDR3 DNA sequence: TGTGCCAGCAGTCCACCAGGGGGTGGCTACACCTTC. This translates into CASSPPGGGYTF.

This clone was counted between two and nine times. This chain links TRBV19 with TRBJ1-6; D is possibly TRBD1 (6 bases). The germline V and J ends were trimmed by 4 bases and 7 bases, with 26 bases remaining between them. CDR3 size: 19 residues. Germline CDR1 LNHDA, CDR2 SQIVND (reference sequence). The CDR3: CASSTLSHSVRQANSPLHF. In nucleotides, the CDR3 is TGTGCCAGTAGTACACTATCGCACTCCGTGAGACAGGCGAATTCACCCCTCCACTTT.

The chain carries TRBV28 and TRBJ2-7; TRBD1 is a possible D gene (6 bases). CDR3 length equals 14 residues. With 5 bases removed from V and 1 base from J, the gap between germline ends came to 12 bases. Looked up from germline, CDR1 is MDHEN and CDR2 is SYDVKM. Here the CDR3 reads CASSITDRSYEQYF. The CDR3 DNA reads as TGTGCCAGCAGTATCACGGACAGATCCTACGAGCAGTACTTC.